Listed here is a single T cell receptor beta chain. This specimen belongs to a study of blood T cell repertoires in COVID-19. Across the whole study: Acute and convalescent COVID-19 specimens originated in the United States, Italy and Spain.

Participants were aged 18 to 89 years from roughly 26 US areas. Clinical history as reported by participants underpinned cohort assignment. Authors' data handling: Amplification from reference gene primers served as the basis for estimated nucleated cell counts. Method: immunoSEQ multiplex PCR; TCRdb's copy keeps in-frame clones and lacks some. The V and J calls and clone size come from that table; D and trimming were worked out from the DNA. Among about 210,000 clones listed, approximately 88% were seen once. V trimming: 3 bases; J trimming: 5 bases; junction bases outside the gene matches: 7. CDR3 size: 16 residues. Germline V gene data show CDR1 as SGHKS and CDR2 as YYEKEE (reference sequence).

This clonotype originated in a young man with acute COVID-19. The chain has TRBV5-5 and TRBJ2-2; 10 nucleotides agree with TRBD2. The sample was PBMCs or T cells enriched from blood (not recorded which). The CDR3 region has the DNA TGTGCCAGCAGCTCCCTTGGAGCGGGAGGGACCGGGGAGCTGTTTTTT. Its protein is CASSSLGAGGTGELFF.